This T cell receptor (beta chain) was sequenced during a study of PD-L1 blockade in urothelial cancer. Study-level background: Blood underwent analysis 3 weeks (second dose) and 6 weeks after treatment began.

Profiled with immunoSEQ multiplex PCR; TCRdb holds only in-frame clones, not every one. The sample has 50,000 to 55,000 clones; more than 80% are singletons. Stated time point: pretreatment peripheral blood. The patients' disease, urothelial carcinoma, was locally advanced or metastatic. This CDR3 comprises 19 residues. Germline CDR1 reads SGHAT; CDR2 reads FQNNGV. Trimming removed 5 bases at V and 0 bases at J, with 23 bases between. As to this clone: No antigen is known for it.

Broader study findings: In blood at 3 weeks, tumor-associated clones expanded more among patients with durable benefit.

The material sequenced was PBMCs, taken around atezolizumab (anti-PD-L1) treatment. This chain joins TRBV11-2 and TRBJ1-3; no firm D call. This receptor was identified in a man between 50 and 59 years old with urothelial cancer. DNA of the CDR3: TGTGCCAGCAGCCCACAGAGAGGTGCCACTACTAGCTCTGGAAACACCATATATTTT. Residues: CASSPQRGATTSSGNTIYF. The full variable domain, in which reference TRBV11-2 and TRBJ1-3 provide the parts outside the CDR3, is EAGVAQSPRYKIIEKRQSVAFWCNPISGHATLYWYQQILGQGPKLLIQFQNNGVVDDSQLPKDRFSAERLKGVDSTLKIQPAKLEDSAVYLCASSPQRGATTSSGNTIYFGEGSWLTVV.